Below, 10 T cell receptor beta chains from the same sample are listed, as sequenced in a study of early T cells in non-severe SARS-CoV-2 infection. TCRdb re-called the 5' RACE reads with MiXCR, one entry per CDR3 protein. The sample includes 70,000 to 85,000 distinct CDR3 sequences, 12% of them seen just once. The sample was whole blood, taken at baseline. Source of these receptors: an adult who was a healthcare worker with PCR-confirmed SARS-CoV-2 infection or an uninfected control (not recorded which). The donor label of this sample is uncertain.

V gene TRBV12-2 combines with J gene TRBJ2-1; the D call of TRBD1 is as the table states it, not checked on the DNA. TRBV12-2 is designated a pseudogene. The CDR3 covers 14 residues. The CDR3 is CASRLRGALNEQFF. CDR3 bases: TGTGCAAGTCGCTTGCGGGGTGCCCTCAATGAGCAGTTCTTC.

V gene TRBV1 combines with J gene TRBJ2-1; the table gives TRBD1 as D, unverified against the DNA. TRBV1 is labeled a pseudogene. CDR3 size: 14 residues. The CDR3 protein is CTSSQEDSGDEQFF. The DNA for the CDR3 is TGCACCAGCAGCCAAGAGGACAGTGGGGATGAGCAGTTCTTC.

This chain uses TRBV11-2 with TRBJ1-6; TRBD1 agrees at 10 bases. CDR3 length: 24 residues. Per germline, CDR1 SGHAT and CDR2 FQNNGV. The V gene end was trimmed by 3 bases and the J gene end by 5 bases; junction bases not matched to a gene: 28. The CDR3 nucleotides read TGTGCCAGCAGCTTCCCGGGACAGGGGCTTCAGGGGCCCCCTTTCTCACCAAATAATTCACCCCTCCACTTT. Amino acid sequence: CASSFPGQGLQGPPFSPNNSPLHF.

CDR3 amino acids: CASSVGWNYGYTF. CDR3 in DNA: TGTGCCAGCAGTGTTGGGTGGAACTATGGCTACACCTTC. The genes are TRBV6-1 and TRBJ1-2; D is unresolved. V lost 4 bases and J lost 2, with 8 bases in between. The CDR3 runs to 13 residues. Germline loops: CDR1 MNHNS, CDR2 SASEGT.

The chain recombines TRBV7-3 with TRBJ2-3, with D hard to call. Trimming left V 2 bases short and J 1 base short, with 16 bases between. The CDR3 totals 17 residues. Germline assignment: CDR1 SGHTA and CDR2 FQGTGA. CDR3 amino acids: CASSLRPARLGTDTQYF. The CDR3 bases are TGTGCCAGCAGCTTACGACCCGCGAGGTTAGGCACAGATACGCAGTATTTT. The complete variable domain, with remaining parts taken from reference TRBV7-3 and TRBJ2-3, reads GAGVSQTPSNKVTEKGKYVELRCDPISGHTALYWYRQSLGQGPEFLIYFQGTGAADDSGLPNDRFFAVRPEGSVSTLKIQRTERGDSAVYLCASSLRPARLGTDTQYFGPGTRLTVL.

In its sample, this clonotype was seen a few times. The chain links TRBV7-6 to TRBJ2-1; TRBD1 agrees at 9 bases. The trim removed 6 bases at V and 7 bases at J, leaving 10 bases unmatched. CDR3 length equals 15 residues. The germline CDR1 and CDR2 sequences are SGHVS and FNYEAQ. This chain's CDR3 is CASSYPGQGWNEQFF. The CDR3 nucleotides read TGTGCCAGCAGTTATCCGGGACAGGGTTGGAATGAGCAGTTCTTC.

This clonotype appeared many times. This chain links TRBV7-2 with TRBJ1-5; a possible D gene is TRBD1 (6 bases). V shed 5 bases and J shed 3 bases, with 14 bases lying between them. The CDR3 covers 15 residues. Germline-derived CDR1 and CDR2 are SGHTA and FQGNSA. CDR3 sequence: CASSESGQNNQPQHF. The CDR3 bases are TGTGCCAGCAGCGAAAGCGGACAGAACAATCAGCCCCAGCATTTT.

The chain is built from TRBV20-1 and TRBJ2-7; 12 bases line up with TRBD2. CDR1 is DFQATT, CDR2 SNEGSKA, per germline (reference sequence). The V segment lost 0 bases and the J segment 6 bases; nucleotides outside the gene matches: 18. This CDR3 region has 19 residues. CDR3 DNA sequence: TGCAGTGCTAGAGATGACAGGCGACTAGCGGGGGTTAAAGGCCTCGAGCAGTACTTC. Translating it yields CSARDDRRLAGVKGLEQYF.

This clonotype was picked up a small number of times. The chain employs TRBV7-9 and TRBJ2-3, with 8 bases that match TRBD1. Germline V lookup: CDR1 SEHNR, CDR2 FQNEAQ (reference sequence). The CDR3 has 15 residues. V trimming: 5 bases; J trimming: 4 bases; junction bases outside the gene matches: 8. CDR3 bases: TGTGCCAGCAGCCCCAGCCAGGGGGCCCCAGATACGCAGTATTTT. Translating gives CASSPSQGAPDTQYF.

This clonotype has more than one count but fewer than ten. The genes are TRBV13 and TRBJ2-1; no clear D gene. Looked up from germline, CDR1 is PRHDT and CDR2 is FYEKMQ (reference sequence). The CDR3 consists of 13 residues. V was trimmed by 5 bases and J by 5 bases, leaving 10 bases between them. The CDR3 DNA reads TGTGCCAGCAGCCCTCCACTTAACAATGAGCAGTTCTTC. Its translation: CASSPPLNNEQFF.